These T cell receptor beta chains were read from a single sample in a study of beta chain features in type 1 diabetes. TCRdb's table, derived via immunoSEQ multiplex PCR, lists solely in-frame clones and lacks some. This sample has 250,000 to 300,000 clones, with around 25% found just once. Sample: naive CD4+ T cells from blood. The receptors come from a woman aged 30 to 39 with type 1 diabetes. Each CDR3 is given with its conserved first and last residue. Fields, in order: CDR3 length, clone size, J gene, V gene, D gene, CDR3 protein, CDR3 DNA. The D gene is left open where the match is weak. Not all rows give a size; the values are once, few, many and, for expanded clones, a class.

len: 12; abundance: .; j_gene: TRBJ2-1; v_gene: TRBV18; d_gene: .; CDR3aa: CASSQGNNEQFF; CDR3nt: TGTGCCAGCTCACAGGGGAACAATGAGCAGTTCTTC
len: 12; abundance: few; j_gene: TRBJ2-2; v_gene: TRBV19; d_gene: .; CDR3aa: CASSPQGGELFF; CDR3nt: TGTGCCAGTAGTCCACAGGGAGGGGAGCTGTTTTTT
len: 12; abundance: few; j_gene: TRBJ1-2; v_gene: TRBV29-1; d_gene: TRBD1; CDR3aa: CIGTGGDYGYTF; CDR3nt: TGCATCGGGACAGGGGGCGACTATGGCTACACCTTC
len: 12; abundance: few; j_gene: TRBJ1-2; v_gene: TRBV2; d_gene: .; CDR3aa: CASSAGSYGYTF; CDR3nt: TGTGCCAGCAGTGCCGGGTCCTATGGCTACACCTTC
len: 16; abundance: .; j_gene: TRBJ2-2; v_gene: TRBV7-9; d_gene: TRBD1; CDR3aa: CASSPGTGVSAGELFF; CDR3nt: TGTGCCAGCAGCCCCGGGACAGGGGTTTCCGCCGGGGAGCTGTTTTTT
len: 13; abundance: .; j_gene: TRBJ2-7; v_gene: TRBV18; d_gene: TRBD1; CDR3aa: CASSPGTVYEQYF; CDR3nt: TGTGCCAGCTCACCGGGGACAGTCTACGAGCAGTACTTC
len: 14; abundance: .; j_gene: TRBJ1-2; v_gene: TRBV12-2; d_gene: .; CDR3aa: CASRRNRVEDGYTF; CDR3nt: TGTGCAAGTCGCCGGAACAGGGTAGAGGATGGCTACACCTTC
len: 14; abundance: few; j_gene: TRBJ2-1; v_gene: TRBV30; d_gene: TRBD2; CDR3aa: CAWSVLAGYNEQFF; CDR3nt: TGTGCCTGGAGTGTACTAGCGGGGTACAATGAGCAGTTCTTC
len: 15; abundance: few; j_gene: TRBJ2-2; v_gene: TRBV2; d_gene: .; CDR3aa: CASSEGLAVTGELFF; CDR3nt: TGTGCCAGCAGTGAAGGGCTAGCAGTAACCGGGGAGCTGTTTTTT
len: 15; abundance: .; j_gene: TRBJ2-7; v_gene: TRBV30; d_gene: TRBD2; CDR3aa: CAWSATGTSAYEQYF; CDR3nt: TGTGCCTGGAGTGCCACCGGGACTAGTGCCTACGAGCAGTACTTC
len: 13; abundance: .; j_gene: TRBJ1-2; v_gene: TRBV25-1; d_gene: .; CDR3aa: CASNTEGEYGYTF; CDR3nt: TGTGCCAGCAACACAGAGGGAGAATATGGCTACACCTTC
len: 14; abundance: .; j_gene: TRBJ1-5; v_gene: TRBV18; d_gene: .; CDR3aa: CASSPGGDNQPQHF; CDR3nt: TGTGCCAGCTCACCCGGAGGAGACAATCAGCCCCAGCATTTT
len: 14; abundance: .; j_gene: TRBJ2-7; v_gene: TRBV29-1; d_gene: TRBD1; CDR3aa: CSARDRESSGEQYF; CDR3nt: TGCAGCGCAAGGGACAGGGAGTCATCGGGCGAGCAGTACTTC
len: 15; abundance: few; j_gene: TRBJ1-2; v_gene: TRBV7-3; d_gene: .; CDR3aa: CASSPGLLGNYGYTF; CDR3nt: TGTGCCAGCAGCCCGGGACTACTGGGGAACTATGGCTACACCTTC
len: 14; abundance: .; j_gene: TRBJ1-3; v_gene: TRBV9; d_gene: .; CDR3aa: CASNREGSGNTIYF; CDR3nt: TGTGCCAGCAACCGTGAGGGCTCTGGAAACACCATATATTTT
len: 15; abundance: few; j_gene: TRBJ2-5; v_gene: TRBV5-4; d_gene: TRBD1; CDR3aa: CASSPGGGQQETQYF; CDR3nt: TGTGCCAGCAGCCCAGGGGGCGGACAGCAAGAGACCCAGTACTTC
len: 14; abundance: .; j_gene: TRBJ1-1; v_gene: TRBV5-1; d_gene: TRBD1; CDR3aa: CASSLGTGATEAFF; CDR3nt: TGCGCCAGCAGCTTGGGGACAGGGGCCACTGAAGCTTTCTTT
len: 15; abundance: .; j_gene: TRBJ1-1; v_gene: TRBV11-2; d_gene: TRBD1; CDR3aa: CASSISGTGNTEAFF; CDR3nt: TGTGCCAGCAGCATTAGTGGGACAGGGAACACTGAAGCTTTCTTT
len: 16; abundance: once; j_gene: TRBJ2-1; v_gene: TRBV5-1; d_gene: TRBD2; CDR3aa: CASSLVPAGGPGEQFF; CDR3nt: TGCGCCAGCAGCTTGGTTCCAGCGGGAGGGCCGGGTGAGCAGTTCTTC
len: 11; abundance: .; j_gene: TRBJ1-2; v_gene: TRBV21-1; d_gene: .; CDR3aa: CASSKRDTAIF; CDR3nt: TGTGCCAGCAGCAAGAGGGACACAGCGATCTTC
len: 15; abundance: few; j_gene: TRBJ2-1; v_gene: TRBV5-4; d_gene: TRBD2; CDR3aa: CASSRTTSGANEQFF; CDR3nt: TGTGCCAGCAGCCGGACGACTAGCGGGGCCAATGAGCAGTTCTTC
len: 14; abundance: .; j_gene: TRBJ1-3; v_gene: TRBV6-5; d_gene: .; CDR3aa: CASSYSTGGNTIYF; CDR3nt: TGTGCCAGCAGTTACTCGACAGGAGGAAACACCATATATTTT
len: 16; abundance: .; j_gene: TRBJ2-1; v_gene: TRBV6-5; d_gene: .; CDR3aa: CASSYSSRTPDNEQFF; CDR3nt: TGTGCCAGCAGTTACTCTTCTCGGACACCGGACAATGAGCAGTTCTTC
len: 14; abundance: few; j_gene: TRBJ1-4; v_gene: TRBV16; d_gene: .; CDR3aa: CASSQLATNEKLFF; CDR3nt: TGTGCCAGCAGCCAACTTGCAACTAATGAAAAACTGTTTTTT
len: 15; abundance: .; j_gene: TRBJ2-5; v_gene: TRBV5-1; d_gene: .; CDR3aa: CASSLVGLGEETQYF; CDR3nt: TGCGCCAGCAGCTTGGTAGGCCTAGGAGAGGAGACCCAGTACTTC
len: 13; abundance: .; j_gene: TRBJ1-1; v_gene: TRBV29-1; d_gene: .; CDR3aa: CSVGPGVVTEAFF; CDR3nt: TGCAGCGTTGGGCCAGGGGTAGTCACTGAAGCTTTCTTT
len: 15; abundance: .; j_gene: TRBJ1-2; v_gene: TRBV7-9; d_gene: TRBD1; CDR3aa: CASSLRGQENYGYTF; CDR3nt: TGTGCCAGCAGCTTGCGAGGACAGGAAAACTATGGCTACACCTTC